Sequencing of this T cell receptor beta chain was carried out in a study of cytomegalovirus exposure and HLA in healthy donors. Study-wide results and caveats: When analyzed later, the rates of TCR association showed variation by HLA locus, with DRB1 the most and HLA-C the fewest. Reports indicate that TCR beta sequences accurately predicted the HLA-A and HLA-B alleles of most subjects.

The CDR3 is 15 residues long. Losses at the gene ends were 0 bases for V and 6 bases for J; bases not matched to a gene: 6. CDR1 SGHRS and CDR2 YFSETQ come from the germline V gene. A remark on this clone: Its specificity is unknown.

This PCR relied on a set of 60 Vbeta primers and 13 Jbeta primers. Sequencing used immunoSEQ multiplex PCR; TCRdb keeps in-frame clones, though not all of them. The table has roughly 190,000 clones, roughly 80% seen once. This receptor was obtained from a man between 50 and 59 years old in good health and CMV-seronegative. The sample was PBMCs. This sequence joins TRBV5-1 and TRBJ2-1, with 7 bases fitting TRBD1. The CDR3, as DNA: TGCGCCAGCAGCTTGGGCCAGGGGGTTTTCAATGAGCAGTTCTTC. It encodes CASSLGQGVFNEQFF. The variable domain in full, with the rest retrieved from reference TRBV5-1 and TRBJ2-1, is KAGVTQTPRYLIKTRGQQVTLSCSPISGHRSVSWYQQTPGQGLQFLFEYFSETQRNKGNFPGRFSGRQFSNSRSEMNVSTLELGDSALYLCASSLGQGVFNEQFFGPGTRLTVL.